This T cell receptor (beta chain) was identified during a study of blood T cells in healthy people across ages. Primed by a sample-barcoded 5' primer and a J-beta primer mix, a second PCR proceeded for 7 to 11 cycles. From the 5' RACE reads, TCRdb called clonotypes with MiXCR, one entry per CDR3 protein. The top ten hold 23% of the sample, which has approximately 2,000,000 distinct CDR3 sequences, about 39% seen once. The CDR3 length is 13 residues. Between the trimmed V and J ends, which lost 4 bases and 3 bases, there was a span of 10 bases. Looked up from germline, CDR1 is MNHEY and CDR2 is SVGEGT. Whole-study findings and limits: The CMV status of each donor remained undetermined, and this could have confounded shifts in expanded clonotypes.

This clonotype was counted between two and nine times. The antigen remains undetermined. This receptor was identified in a human donor in good health. This rearrangement joins TRBV6-2 or TRBV6-3 to TRBJ2-7, with a tentative D call TRBD1 (5 bases). Sequencing was performed on blood. This CDR3 is CASSFQGYYEQYF. CDR3 nucleotides: TGTGCCAGCAGTTTCCAGGGATACTACGAGCAGTACTTC.